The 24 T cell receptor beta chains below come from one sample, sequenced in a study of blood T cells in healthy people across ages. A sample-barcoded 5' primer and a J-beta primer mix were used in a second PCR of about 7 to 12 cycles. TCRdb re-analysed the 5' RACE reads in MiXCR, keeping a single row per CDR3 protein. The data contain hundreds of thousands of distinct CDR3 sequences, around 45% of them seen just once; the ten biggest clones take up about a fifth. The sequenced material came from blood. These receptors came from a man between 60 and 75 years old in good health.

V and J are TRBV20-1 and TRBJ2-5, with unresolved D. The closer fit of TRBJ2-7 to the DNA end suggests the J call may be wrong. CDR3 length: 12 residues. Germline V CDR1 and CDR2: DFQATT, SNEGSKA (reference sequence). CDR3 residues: CSASAETYEQYF. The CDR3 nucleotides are TGCAGTGCTAGTGCGGAAACCTACGAGCAGTACTTC.

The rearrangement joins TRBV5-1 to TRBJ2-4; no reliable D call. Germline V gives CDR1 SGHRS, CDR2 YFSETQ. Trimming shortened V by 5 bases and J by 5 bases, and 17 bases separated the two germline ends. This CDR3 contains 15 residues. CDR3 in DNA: TGCGCCAGCAGTCCGGACGGCATGTCCCAAAACATTCAGTACTTC. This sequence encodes CASSPDGMSQNIQYF.

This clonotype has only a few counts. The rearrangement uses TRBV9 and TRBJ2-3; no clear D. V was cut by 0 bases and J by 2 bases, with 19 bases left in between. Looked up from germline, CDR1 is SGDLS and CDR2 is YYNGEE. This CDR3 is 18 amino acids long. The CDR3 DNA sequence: TGTGCCAGCAGCGTAGAAAGTAGGATCGATAGGCCCACAGATACGCAGTATTTT. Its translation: CASSVESRIDRPTDTQYF.

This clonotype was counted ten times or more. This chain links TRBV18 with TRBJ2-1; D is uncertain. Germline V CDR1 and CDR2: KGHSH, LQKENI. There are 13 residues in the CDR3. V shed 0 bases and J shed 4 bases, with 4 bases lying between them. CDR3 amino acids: CASSPPGYNEQFF. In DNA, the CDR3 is TGTGCCAGCTCACCACCGGGTTACAATGAGCAGTTCTTC.

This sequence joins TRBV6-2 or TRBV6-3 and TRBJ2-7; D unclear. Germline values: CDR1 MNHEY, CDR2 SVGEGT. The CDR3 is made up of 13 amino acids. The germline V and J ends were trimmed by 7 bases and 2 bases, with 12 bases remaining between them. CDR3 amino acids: CASKLGVPYEQYF. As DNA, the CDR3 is TGTGCCAGCAAACTTGGGGTGCCCTACGAGCAGTACTTC.

CDR3 loop: CASTRGTIVETQYF. The DNA of the CDR3 is TGTGCCAGCACCCGAGGGACTATCGTCGAGACCCAGTACTTC. The V and J genes are TRBV9 and TRBJ2-7, with 7 bases identical to TRBD2. The J call is uncertain, as TRBJ2-5 better fits the DNA end. Per the germline V gene, CDR1 is SGDLS and CDR2 is YYNGEE. This CDR3 has 14 amino acids.

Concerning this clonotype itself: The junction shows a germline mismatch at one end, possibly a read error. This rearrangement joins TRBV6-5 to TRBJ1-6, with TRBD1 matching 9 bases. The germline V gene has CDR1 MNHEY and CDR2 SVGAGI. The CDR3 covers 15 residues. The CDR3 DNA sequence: TGTGCCAGCAGCCGCAGCGGACAGGGGAATTCACCCCCCCACTTT. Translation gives CASSRSGQGNSPPHF.

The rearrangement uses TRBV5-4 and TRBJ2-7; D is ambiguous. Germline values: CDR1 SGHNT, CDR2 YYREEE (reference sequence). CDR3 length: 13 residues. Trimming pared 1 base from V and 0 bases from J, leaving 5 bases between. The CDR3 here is CASSLPDSYEQYF. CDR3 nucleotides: TGTGCCAGCAGCTTGCCGGACTCCTACGAGCAGTACTTC. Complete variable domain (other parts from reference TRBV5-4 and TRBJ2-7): ETGVTQSPTHLIKTRGQQVTLRCSSQSGHNTVSWYQQALGQGPQFIFQYYREEENGRGNFPPRFSGLQFPNYSSELNVNALELDDSALYLCASSLPDSYEQYFGPGTRLTVT.

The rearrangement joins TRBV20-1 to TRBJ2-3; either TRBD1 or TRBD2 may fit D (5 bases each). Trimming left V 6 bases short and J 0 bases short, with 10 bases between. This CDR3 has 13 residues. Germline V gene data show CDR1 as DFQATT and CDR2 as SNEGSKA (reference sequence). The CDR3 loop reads CSALGASTDTQYF. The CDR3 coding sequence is TGCAGTGCCCTCGGGGCTAGCACAGATACGCAGTATTTT.

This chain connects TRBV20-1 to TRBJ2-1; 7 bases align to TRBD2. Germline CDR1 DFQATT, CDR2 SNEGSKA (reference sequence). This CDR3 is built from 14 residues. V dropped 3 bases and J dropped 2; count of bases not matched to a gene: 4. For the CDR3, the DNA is TGCAGTGCTAGTGGGGGGGGAACCTACAATGAGCAGTTCTTC. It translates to CSASGGGTYNEQFF.

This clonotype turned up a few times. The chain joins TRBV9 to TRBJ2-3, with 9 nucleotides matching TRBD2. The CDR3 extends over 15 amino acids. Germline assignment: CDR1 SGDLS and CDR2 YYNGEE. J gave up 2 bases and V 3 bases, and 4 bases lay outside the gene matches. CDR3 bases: TGTGCCAGCAGCGAAGCGGGGGGATACACAGATACGCAGTATTTT. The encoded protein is CASSEAGGYTDTQYF.

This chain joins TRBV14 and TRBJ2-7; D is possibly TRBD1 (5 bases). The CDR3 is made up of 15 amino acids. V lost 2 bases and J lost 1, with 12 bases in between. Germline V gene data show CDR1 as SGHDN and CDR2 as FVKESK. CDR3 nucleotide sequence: TGTGCCAGCAGCCAATATGGGGCACCGTCCTACGAGCAGTACTTC. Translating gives CASSQYGAPSYEQYF.

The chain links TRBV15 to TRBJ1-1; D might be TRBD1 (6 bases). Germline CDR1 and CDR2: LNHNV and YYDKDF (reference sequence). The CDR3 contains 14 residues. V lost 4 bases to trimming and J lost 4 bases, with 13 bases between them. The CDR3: CATSKGRGGTEAFF. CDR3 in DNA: TGTGCCACCAGCAAGGGCAGGGGAGGCACTGAAGCTTTCTTT.

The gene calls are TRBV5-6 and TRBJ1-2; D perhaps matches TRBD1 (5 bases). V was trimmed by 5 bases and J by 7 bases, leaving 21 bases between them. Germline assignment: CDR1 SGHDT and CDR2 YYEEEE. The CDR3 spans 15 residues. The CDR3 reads CASSLRMGTSGGYTF. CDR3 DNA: TGTGCCAGCAGTCTCAGGATGGGGACTTCGGGTGGCTACACCTTC.

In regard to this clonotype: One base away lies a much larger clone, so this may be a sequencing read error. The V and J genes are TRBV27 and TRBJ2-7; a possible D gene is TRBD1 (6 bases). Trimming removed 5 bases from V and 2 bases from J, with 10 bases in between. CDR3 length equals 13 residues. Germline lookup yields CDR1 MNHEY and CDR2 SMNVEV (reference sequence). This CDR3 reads CASSAGATYEQYF. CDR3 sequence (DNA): TGTGCCAGCAGTGCAGGGGCTACCTACGAGCAGTACTTC.

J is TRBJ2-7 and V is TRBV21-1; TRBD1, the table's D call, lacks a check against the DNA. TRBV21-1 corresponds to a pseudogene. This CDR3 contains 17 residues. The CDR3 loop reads CASSKGATGGSTYEQYF. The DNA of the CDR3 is TGTGCCAGCAGCAAAGGTGCAACAGGGGGTAGCACCTACGAGCAGTACTTC.

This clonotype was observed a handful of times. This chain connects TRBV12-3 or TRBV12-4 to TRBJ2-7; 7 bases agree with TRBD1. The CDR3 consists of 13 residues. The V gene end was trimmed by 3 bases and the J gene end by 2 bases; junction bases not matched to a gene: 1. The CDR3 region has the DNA TGTGCCAGCAGTTTTCAGGGGGCCTACGAGCAGTACTTC. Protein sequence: CASSFQGAYEQYF.

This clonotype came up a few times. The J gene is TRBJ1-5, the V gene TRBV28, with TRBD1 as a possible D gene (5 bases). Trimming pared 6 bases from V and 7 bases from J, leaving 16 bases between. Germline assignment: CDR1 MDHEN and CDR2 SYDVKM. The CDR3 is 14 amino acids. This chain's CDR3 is CASRSTLGVQPQHF. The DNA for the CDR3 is TGTGCCAGCAGATCGACCTTGGGGGTACAGCCCCAGCATTTT.

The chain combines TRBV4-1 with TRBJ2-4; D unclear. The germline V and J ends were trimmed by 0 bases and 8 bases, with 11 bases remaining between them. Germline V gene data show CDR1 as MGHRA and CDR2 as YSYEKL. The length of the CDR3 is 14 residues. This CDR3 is CASSQDPGPDIQYF. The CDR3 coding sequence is TGCGCCAGCAGCCAAGATCCCGGCCCAGACATTCAGTACTTC.

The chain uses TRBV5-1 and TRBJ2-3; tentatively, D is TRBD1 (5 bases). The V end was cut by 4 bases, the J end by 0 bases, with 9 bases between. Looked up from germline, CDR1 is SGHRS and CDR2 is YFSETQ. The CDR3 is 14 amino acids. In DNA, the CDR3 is TGCGCCAGCAGCACGACAGCTAGCACAGATACGCAGTATTTT. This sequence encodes CASSTTASTDTQYF.

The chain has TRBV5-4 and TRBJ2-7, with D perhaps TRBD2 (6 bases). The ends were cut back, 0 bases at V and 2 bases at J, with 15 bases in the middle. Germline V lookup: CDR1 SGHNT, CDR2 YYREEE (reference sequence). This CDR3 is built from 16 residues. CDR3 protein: CASSLAPGVAAYEQYF. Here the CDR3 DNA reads TGTGCCAGCAGCTTGGCCCCCGGGGTAGCGGCCTACGAGCAGTACTTC. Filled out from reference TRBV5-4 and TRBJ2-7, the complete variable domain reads ETGVTQSPTHLIKTRGQQVTLRCSSQSGHNTVSWYQQALGQGPQFIFQYYREEENGRGNFPPRFSGLQFPNYSSELNVNALELDDSALYLCASSLAPGVAAYEQYFGPGTRLTVT.

CDR3 residues: CASSLMDGDTDTQYF. The CDR3 DNA reads TGCGCCAGCAGCTTGATGGACGGAGACACAGATACGCAGTATTTT. V usage is TRBV5-1 and J usage is TRBJ2-3; no definite D call. The length of the CDR3 is 15 residues. V was shortened by 1 base and J by 2 bases, with 11 bases between the two germline ends. Per germline, CDR1 SGHRS and CDR2 YFSETQ.

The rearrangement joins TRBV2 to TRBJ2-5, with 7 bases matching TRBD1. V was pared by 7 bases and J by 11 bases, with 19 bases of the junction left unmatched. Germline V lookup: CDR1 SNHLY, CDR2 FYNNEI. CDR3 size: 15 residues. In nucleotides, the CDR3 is TGTGCCAGCACCGGACAGGCCACCTTAGGAGATGAGCAGTACTTC. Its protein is CASTGQATLGDEQYF. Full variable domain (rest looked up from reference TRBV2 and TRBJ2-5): EPEVTQTPSHQVTQMGQEVILRCVPISNHLYFYWYRQILGQKVEFLVSFYNNEISEKSEIFDDQFSVERPDGSNFTLKIRSTKLEDSAMYFCASTGQATLGDEQYFGPGTRLLVL.

DNA of the CDR3: TGTGCCAGCAGTTACACGGGACCGGGACAGAGAACCTTGGACTATGGCTACACCTTC. Its protein product is CASSYTGPGQRTLDYGYTF. The genes are TRBV6-5 and TRBJ1-2; 7 nucleotides align to TRBD1. CDR3 size: 19 residues. Germline V CDR1 and CDR2: MNHEY, SVGAGI. V lost 2 bases and J lost 3; bases outside the gene matches: 18.